A selection of T cell receptor beta chains follows, all from one sample in a study of blood T cell repertoires in COVID-19. Produced via immunoSEQ multiplex PCR; TCRdb's table is partial and in-frame only. The sample shows roughly 250,000 clones, 70% to 90% of them seen only once. The sequencing input was peripheral blood. These receptors all come from a woman aged 35 to 49 with acute or convalescent COVID-19. CDR3s include the opening cysteine and the closing phenylalanine or tryptophan. D genes are given only for firm matches. Clone size is not always given. Where it is, it says once, few, many or a class for expanded clones.

D gene | J gene | clone size | V gene | CDR3 DNA | CDR3 protein
NA | TRBJ2-3 | NA | TRBV2 | TGTGCCAGCACCGTCCTACGCGGCACAGATACGCAGTATTTT | CASTVLRGTDTQYF
NA | TRBJ1-3 | NA | TRBV24-1 | TGTGCCACCAGTGACTCCGCTCGGGTCACGCTCGGAAACACCATATATTTT | CATSDSARVTLGNTIYF
TRBD1 | TRBJ2-2 | NA | TRBV6-1 | TGTGCCAGCAGTGATGGACAGGCCACCGGGGAGCTGTTTTTT | CASSDGQATGELFF
NA | TRBJ2-3 | NA | TRBV6-5 | TGTGCCAGCGGGGGCAGCACAGATACGCAGTATTTT | CASGGSTDTQYF
TRBD1 | TRBJ1-2 | NA | TRBV6-5 | TGTGCCAGCAGTCCCGAGGGGGCGGGTGGCTACACCTTC | CASSPEGAGGYTF
TRBD1 | TRBJ1-2 | NA | TRBV11-2 | TGTGCCAGCAGCCTGGGGGGACAGTTCGGCTATGGCTACACCTTC | CASSLGGQFGYGYTF
TRBD1 | TRBJ2-1 | NA | TRBV24-1 | TGTGCCACTTCAACCGGGACAGGGGGATACAATGAGCAGTTCTTC | CATSTGTGGYNEQFF
TRBD1 | TRBJ1-3 | NA | TRBV5-4 | TGTGCCAGCAGCCTACAGGGGGCTGGAAACACCATATATTTT | CASSLQGAGNTIYF
TRBD1 | TRBJ1-1 | NA | TRBV6-6 | TGTGCCAGCACAAGGGACAGGGTGGGGACTGAAGCTTTCTTT | CASTRDRVGTEAFF
NA | TRBJ2-3 | NA | TRBV27 | TGTGCCAGCAGTTTAACAGCAGGTACTAGCACAGATACGCAGTATTTT | CASSLTAGTSTDTQYF
NA | TRBJ1-3 | NA | TRBV5-1 | TGCGCCAGCAGCTTTCGAGGACGGGACTCTGGAAACACCATATATTTT | CASSFRGRDSGNTIYF
TRBD2 | TRBJ2-2 | few | TRBV4-1 | TGCGCCAGCAGCCAAGGCCGGGGGGGCATGCTCGGGGAGCTGTTTTTT | CASSQGRGGMLGELFF
TRBD1 | TRBJ1-1 | once | TRBV29-1 | TGCAGCGTTGTTGCAGGGGGTAATACTGAAGCTTTCTTT | CSVVAGGNTEAFF
NA | TRBJ1-5 | NA | TRBV10-1 | TGCGCCAGCAGGTACCTTTGGGGGGGTCTGCCCCAGCATTTT | CASRYLWGGLPQHF
TRBD1 | TRBJ1-6 | NA | TRBV18 | TGTGCCAGCTCACCGGGACAGGGAAATTCACCCCTCCACTTT | CASSPGQGNSPLHF
NA | TRBJ2-2 | NA | TRBV2 | TGTGCCAGCAGTGTCCACGGAGAGGGATCCGGGGAGCTGTTTTTT | CASSVHGEGSGELFF
NA | TRBJ2-5 | NA | TRBV5-4 | TGTGCCAGCAGCTTGGGGACGCTCCGGGGGTCTAAAGAGACCCAGTACTTC | CASSLGTLRGSKETQYF
TRBD1 | TRBJ1-2 | NA | TRBV20-1 | TGCAGTGCTAGTCGTCGGGGTGACAGGGAGGAAAATGGCTACACCTTC | CSASRRGDREENGYTF
NA | TRBJ1-1 | NA | TRBV5-4 | TGTGCCAGCAGCTTGGAGGCAGGCCTGAGTGAAGCTTTCTTT | CASSLEAGLSEAFF
NA | TRBJ1-1 | NA | TRBV19 | TGTGCCAGTAGGGTGGCGAACACTGAAGCTTTCTTT | CASRVANTEAFF
NA | TRBJ1-1 | few | TRBV7-6 | TGTGCCAGCAGCCAGCAACAGGCTCTGAACACTGAAGCTTTCTTT | CASSQQQALNTEAFF
TRBD1 | TRBJ1-2 | NA | TRBV12-3/TRBV12-4 | TGTGCCAGCAGTTGGGACAGAAGCTATGGCTACACCTTC | CASSWDRSYGYTF
TRBD1 | TRBJ2-2 | NA | TRBV2 | TGTGCCAGCAGGGGGACAGTCGTCGGGGAGCTGTTTTTT | CASRGTVVGELFF
NA | TRBJ1-4 | NA | TRBV2 | TGTGCCAGCAGTGAAAGGACAGTTAATGAAAAACTGTTTTTT | CASSERTVNEKLFF
NA | TRBJ1-2 | NA | TRBV21-1 | TGTGCCAGCAGCCCGCCTACAGGGGGGTTTGACTATGGCTACACCTTC | CASSPPTGGFDYGYTF
TRBD1 | TRBJ1-4 | NA | TRBV4-1 | TGCGCCAGCCAGCCAGGGACAGCTAATGAAAAACTGTTTTTT | CASQPGTANEKLFF
TRBD1 | TRBJ1-5 | NA | TRBV6-6 | TGTGCCAGCACCCCTCGGGACAGCCTCAATCAGCCCCAGCATTTT | CASTPRDSLNQPQHF
NA | TRBJ1-4 | NA | TRBV6-1 | TGTGCCAGCAGTGAAGCGCTTTGGAGAGAGGGTGAAAAACTGTTTTTT | CASSEALWREGEKLFF
NA | TRBJ1-6 | NA | TRBV4-1 | TGCGCCAGCAGCCAACTGGTTCAGGGCACCTATAATTCACCCCTCCACTTT | CASSQLVQGTYNSPLHF
NA | TRBJ1-1 | NA | TRBV10-2 | TGCGCCAGCAGTGAGTCAGTAAGGGGATCTGAAGCTTTCTTT | CASSESVRGSEAFF
NA | TRBJ1-6 | NA | TRBV21-1 | TGTGCCAGCAGCTTCCGGGACAGGGGGCGATTCAGCTGGTCACCCCTCCACTTT | CASSFRDRGRFSWSPLHF
NA | TRBJ2-1 | NA | TRBV2 | TGTGCCAGCAGTGTGGAGCGAGACAATGAGCAGTTCTTC | CASSVERDNEQFF
NA | TRBJ2-5 | NA | TRBV7-9 | TGTGCCAGCAGCTTGGGGCGGGGAGTCTACCAAGAGACCCAGTACTTC | CASSLGRGVYQETQYF
NA | TRBJ1-3 | NA | TRBV9 | TGTGCCAGCAGCGTAACTCTCTCAGGGACTGGAAACACCATATATTTT | CASSVTLSGTGNTIYF
TRBD2 | TRBJ2-2 | NA | TRBV9 | TGTGCCAGCAGCCCACGACTAGCGGGGGCTATGAACACCGGGGAGCTGTTTTTT | CASSPRLAGAMNTGELFF
TRBD2 | TRBJ2-5 | NA | TRBV7-6 | TGTGCCAGCAGCCCCGGGACTAGTATCCAAGAGACCCAGTACTTC | CASSPGTSIQETQYF
NA | TRBJ2-2 | NA | TRBV5-4 | TGTGCCAGCACTAACTCTGCCGGGGGTACCGGGGAGCTGTTTTTT | CASTNSAGGTGELFF
TRBD1 | TRBJ1-5 | NA | TRBV10-3 | TGTGCCATCAGCACAGGGGGTAGCAATCAGCCCCAGCATTTT | CAISTGGSNQPQHF
NA | TRBJ1-2 | NA | TRBV28 | TGTGCCAGCAACTCTAACTATGGCTACACCTTC | CASNSNYGYTF
NA | TRBJ1-6 | NA | TRBV5-4 | TGTGCCAGCAGCTTGGGTCAGGGAAATTCACCCCTCCACTTT | CASSLGQGNSPLHF
NA | TRBJ1-3 | NA | TRBV5-1 | TGCGCCAGCAGCTTGGAGGGAGGCAGGACCGCTGGAAACACCATATATTTT | CASSLEGGRTAGNTIYF
NA | TRBJ2-3 | NA | TRBV30 | TGTGCCTGGAATGTGGTAGCTAGCACAGATACGCAGTATTTT | CAWNVVASTDTQYF
NA | TRBJ1-2 | NA | TRBV9 | TGTGCCAGCAGCGTAGGGGGACTAGACTATGGCTACACCTTC | CASSVGGLDYGYTF
TRBD1 | TRBJ2-5 | NA | TRBV6-4 | TGTGCCAGCAGTACCGGGACAGGTGGACAAGAGACCCAGTACTTC | CASSTGTGGQETQYF
NA | TRBJ1-2 | NA | TRBV11-2 | TGTGCCAGCAGCCCGACACAGGGAACGGATCGATATGGCTACACCTTC | CASSPTQGTDRYGYTF
NA | TRBJ1-6 | NA | TRBV2 | TGTGCCAGCAGACCCCGGGACTCCTATAATTCACCCCTCCACTTT | CASRPRDSYNSPLHF
NA | TRBJ1-2 | NA | TRBV19 | TGTGCCAGTACTGGACAGACCGAGTCCTATGGCTACACCTTC | CASTGQTESYGYTF
NA | TRBJ2-5 | NA | TRBV30 | TGTGCGGGGGGAGGTGGGGAGACCCAGTACTTC | CAGGGGETQYF
NA | TRBJ1-6 | NA | TRBV30 | TGTGCCTGGAGAATCGGCTCCTATAATTCACCCCTCCACTTT | CAWRIGSYNSPLHF
TRBD1 | TRBJ1-6 | NA | TRBV6-5 | TGTGCCAGCAGTTTCGGGACAGGGTATTATAATTCACCCCTCCACTTT | CASSFGTGYYNSPLHF
NA | TRBJ2-4 | NA | TRBV25-1 | TGTGCCAGCAGCATAACAGGACAGTGGAACATTCAGTACTTC | CASSITGQWNIQYF
TRBD1 | TRBJ1-1 | NA | TRBV19 | TGTGCCAGTAGCTGGGGACAGGGGGTGAACACTGAAGCTTTCTTT | CASSWGQGVNTEAFF
TRBD1 | TRBJ1-5 | NA | TRBV25-1 | TGTGCCAGCAGGGAGACAGGGGTGGATCAGCCCCAGCATTTT | CASRETGVDQPQHF